The rows below give T cell receptor beta chains drawn from one sample of a study of cytomegalovirus exposure and HLA in healthy donors. Clones were sequenced by immunoSEQ multiplex PCR, and TCRdb holds only the in-frame ones, with some missing. This sample has fewer than 85,000 clones, with roughly 94% found just once. Sequencing was carried out using PBMCs. The receptors were gathered from a woman between 18 and 29 years old in good health and CMV-seronegative. Each CDR3 is given with its conserved first and last residue. The order of the fields is CDR3 protein, V gene.

CDR3aa: CASSKAQGTEAFF
v_gene: TRBV19

CDR3aa: CASSQMTASYEQYF
v_gene: TRBV4-1

CDR3aa: CASNMRAERETQYF
v_gene: TRBV7-9

CDR3aa: CAIGGQGKFGAFF
v_gene: TRBV10-3

CDR3aa: CATSTGSSTDTQYF
v_gene: TRBV19

CDR3aa: CASSLRTGVFNEQFF
v_gene: TRBV5-6

CDR3aa: CSVATGSEPQHF
v_gene: TRBV29-1

CDR3aa: CASSLEDREFVYGYTF
v_gene: TRBV5-1

CDR3aa: CASSSRTLAGVTDTQYF
v_gene: TRBV4-1

CDR3aa: CASSINRRGPYGYTF
v_gene: TRBV19

CDR3aa: CASSPQSLAGGPDKQKEQFF
v_gene: TRBV11-3

CDR3aa: CASSPDFGTGGTGELFF
v_gene: TRBV2

CDR3aa: CASSHRTSGPYEQYF
v_gene: TRBV4-3

CDR3aa: CASRTGLTEAFF
v_gene: TRBV6-5

CDR3aa: CASSQKPGGPSNQPQHF
v_gene: TRBV4-1

CDR3aa: CASSPQQGIKLFF
v_gene: TRBV11-2

CDR3aa: CASSGTGWKKLFF
v_gene: TRBV23-1

CDR3aa: CASSSPFATHYGYTF
v_gene: TRBV13

CDR3aa: CARPCRQYF
v_gene: TRBV5-1

CDR3aa: CASGRQGGRRYGYTF
v_gene: TRBV6-5

CDR3aa: CASSLSTGGGETQYF
v_gene: TRBV11-2

CDR3aa: CASSFGSPGGNSPLHF
v_gene: TRBV28

CDR3aa: CASCNQGGLGFTEAFF
v_gene: TRBV18

CDR3aa: CASSGQGSNSPLHF
v_gene: TRBV5-1

CDR3aa: CASSLTPSGGQYF
v_gene: TRBV5-5

CDR3aa: CATLGGENTEAFF
v_gene: TRBV28

CDR3aa: CASSTPGTGLFYGYTF
v_gene: TRBV7-9

CDR3aa: CAGAGGNVNEQFF
v_gene: TRBV30